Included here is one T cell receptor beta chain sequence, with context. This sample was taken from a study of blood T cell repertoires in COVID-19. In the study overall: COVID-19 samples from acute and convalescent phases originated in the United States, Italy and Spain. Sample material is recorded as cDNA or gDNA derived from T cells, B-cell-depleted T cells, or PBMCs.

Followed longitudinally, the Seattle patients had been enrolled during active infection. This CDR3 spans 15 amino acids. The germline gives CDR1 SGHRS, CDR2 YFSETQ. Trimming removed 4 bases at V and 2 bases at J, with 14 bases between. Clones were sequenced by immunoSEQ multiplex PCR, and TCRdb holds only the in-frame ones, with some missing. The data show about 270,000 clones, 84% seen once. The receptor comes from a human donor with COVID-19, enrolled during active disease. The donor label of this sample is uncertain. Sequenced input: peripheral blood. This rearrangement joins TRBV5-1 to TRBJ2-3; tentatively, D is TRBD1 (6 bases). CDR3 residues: CASSLEGHPTDTQYF. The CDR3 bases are TGCGCCAGCAGCCTCGAGGGACACCCCACAGATACGCAGTATTTT.